The TCR beta chain under discussion was sequenced for a study of cytomegalovirus exposure and HLA in healthy donors. The CDR3 runs to 13 residues. Germline loops: CDR1 MNHEY, CDR2 SVGAGI. The ends were cut back, 8 bases at V and 4 bases at J, with 14 bases in the middle. PCR primers comprised 60 Vbeta and 13 Jbeta primers. The data were produced by immunoSEQ multiplex PCR, yet TCRdb's version contains in-frame clones alone and is incomplete. The repertoire includes just over 150,000 clones, 84% of them detected once, and about 6% sits in the top ten. Sequencing input: PBMCs. This clonotype originated in a man aged 45 to 65 in good health and CMV-seropositive. V is TRBV6-5 and J is TRBJ1-2, with no clear D. Here the CDR3 DNA reads TGTGCCAGCGCTAGTGGGAGCGCCTATGGCTACACCTTC. Its protein is CASASGSAYGYTF.